These T cell receptor beta chains were read from a single sample in a study of HIV-infected patients and healthy controls. TCRdb used MiXCR to reprocess the 5' RACE reads, holding one entry per CDR3 protein. Seen here are under 10,000 distinct CDR3 sequences, roughly 6.1% observed once, and the top ten hold 7.7%. The material sequenced was blood. The receptors come from an adult in good health. Each CDR3 is given with its conserved first and last residue. A D gene is named only where the DNA matches it firmly. Part of the rows lack a size; the others show once, few, many or a class for expanded clones.

NA	TRBV9	TRBJ2-5	medium-sized	CASSVAGTEETQYF	TGTGCCAGCAGCGTAGCCGGGACTGAGGAGACCCAGTACTTC
TRBD1	TRBV6-5	TRBJ2-7	many	CASRGQARSYEQYF	TGTGCCAGCAGAGGACAGGCCCGCTCCTACGAGCAGTACTTC
NA	TRBV4-2	TRBJ1-2	many	CASSQDLIYGYTF	TGTGCCAGCAGCCAAGATCTAATCTATGGCTACACCTTC
TRBD1	TRBV4-2	TRBJ2-2	many	CASSRGQGITGELFF	TGTGCCAGCAGCCGTGGACAGGGGATAACCGGGGAGCTGTTTTTT
NA	TRBV6-2/TRBV6-3	TRBJ2-7	medium-sized	CASSYGRLYEQYF	TGTGCCAGCAGTTACGGTCGCCTCTACGAGCAGTACTTC
TRBD2	TRBV11-2	TRBJ2-1	many	CASSRTSGNNEQFF	TGTGCCAGCAGCCGGACTAGCGGGAACAATGAGCAGTTCTTC
TRBD2	TRBV20-1	TRBJ2-3	medium-sized	CSASPSSGYTDTQYF	TGCAGTGCTAGCCCCTCTAGCGGATACACAGATACGCAGTATTTT
TRBD1	TRBV7-9	TRBJ1-2	many	CASSRDRGPGYTF	TGTGCCAGCAGCCGGGACAGGGGGCCTGGCTACACCTTC
TRBD1	TRBV7-9	TRBJ1-1	few	CASSLVQGRAEAFF	TGTGCCAGCAGCTTAGTACAGGGGAGAGCTGAAGCTTTCTTT
NA	TRBV28	TRBJ2-6	many	CASSRFAGANVLTF	TGTGCCAGCAGTAGGTTCGCCGGGGCCAACGTCCTGACTTTC
NA	TRBV28	TRBJ2-1	medium-sized	CASSLFKGGDTEQFF	TGTGCCAGCAGTTTATTTAAAGGGGGTGATACTGAGCAGTTCTTC
TRBD1	TRBV5-4	TRBJ1-1	medium-sized	CASIPDRGRNTEAFF	TGTGCCAGCATTCCGGACAGGGGGCGGAACACTGAAGCTTTCTTT
TRBD2	TRBV29-1	TRBJ2-3	medium-sized	CSVGGIVVADTQYF	TGCAGCGTGGGGGGGATTGTAGTCGCAGATACGCAGTATTTT
NA	TRBV7-6	TRBJ1-3	many	CASSLDPQGAGNTIYF	TGTGCCAGCAGCTTAGATCCACAGGGTGCTGGAAACACCATATATTTT
NA	TRBV6-5	TRBJ1-1	few	CASSYSRQALRTNTEAFF	TGTGCCAGCAGTTACTCCCGACAGGCCTTGCGGACGAACACTGAAGCTTTCTTT
TRBD2	TRBV7-9	TRBJ2-7	NA	CASSTRLAGTSSYEQYF	TGTGCCAGCAGCACCAGACTAGCGGGAACAAGCTCCTACGAGCAGTACTTC
NA	TRBV11-1	TRBJ2-1	many	CASSLRRTLRDEQFF	TGTGCCAGCAGCTTACGACGGACCCTTAGGGATGAGCAGTTCTTC
NA	TRBV7-9	TRBJ2-1	few	CASSPSARAYNEQFF	TGTGCCAGCAGCCCGTCGGCTAGGGCCTACAATGAGCAGTTCTTC
NA	TRBV5-6	TRBJ2-2	medium-sized	CASSPQAGAEDTGELFF	TGTGCCAGCAGCCCGCAGGCGGGGGCCGAGGACACCGGGGAGCTGTTTTTT
NA	TRBV7-2	TRBJ2-5	NA	CASSLVGLQETQYF	TGTGCCAGCAGCTTAGTTGGACTGCAAGAGACCCAGTACTTC
NA	TRBV11-3	TRBJ2-7	many	CASSLTGYEQYF	TGTGCCAGCAGCTTGACTGGCTACGAGCAGTACTTC
NA	TRBV20-1	TRBJ2-1	medium-sized	CSASLRGEQFF	TGCAGTGCTAGCCTCAGGGGAGAGCAGTTCTTC